The rows below give T cell receptor beta chains drawn from one sample of a study of T-cell reconstitution after alpha-beta-depleted transplantation in children. One entry per CDR3 protein results from TCRdb running MiXCR on the PCR reads. The table has 250,000 to 350,000 distinct CDR3 sequences, 9.5% to 10% seen once. The source was PBMCs from the stem cell graft donor, collected from the stem cell graft. The receptors come from a human donor who donated a stem cell graft to a child with SCID. Both conserved end residues are part of each CDR3. D genes are given only for firm matches. Size is stated for part of the rows, as once, few or many counts, or as a class when the clone is expanded.

>TRBV7-2|.|TRBJ2-3|.
TGTGCCAGCAGCTTCTCAACTGTAGCGTCACGCACAGATACGCAGTATTTT
CASSFSTVASRTDTQYF
>TRBV12-3/TRBV12-4|.|TRBJ1-1|.
TGTGCCAGCAGTCTCTCAAACGGAGAAGCTTTCTTT
CASSLSNGEAFF
>TRBV12-3/TRBV12-4|.|TRBJ2-7|many
TGTGCCAGCACTAGGACAGCCACTTACTACGAGCAGTACTTC
CASTRTATYYEQYF
>TRBV7-8|.|TRBJ2-7|many
TGTGCCAGCAGCTTAGGAGAGGTCGACGAGCAGTACTTC
CASSLGEVDEQYF
>TRBV29-1|TRBD2|TRBJ2-1|few
TGCAGCGATTGGACTAGCGGGGACTCCTACAATGAGCAGTTCTTC
CSDWTSGDSYNEQFF
>TRBV2|.|TRBJ2-3|many
TGTGCCAGCAGTGAAGTGGCTAGCACAGATACGCAGTATTTT
CASSEVASTDTQYF
>TRBV5-1|.|TRBJ1-6|.
TGCGCCAGCAGCCGCGACAGAAGATCAAATTCACCCCTCCACTTT
CASSRDRRSNSPLHF
>TRBV7-2|.|TRBJ2-3|.
TGTGCCAGCAGCCCGGACGGGGGTTGGACAGATACGCAGTATTTT
CASSPDGGWTDTQYF
>TRBV12-3/TRBV12-4|TRBD1|TRBJ1-3|.
TGTGCCAGCAGTTTATTGTCGACAGGGAGAGCTTGGAACACCATATATTTT
CASSLLSTGRAWNTIYF
>TRBV20-1|TRBD1|TRBJ1-1|.
TGCAGTGCTAGACAGGGGGAGTTCGGCACTGAAGCTTTCTTT
CSARQGEFGTEAFF
>TRBV27|.|TRBJ2-7|.
TGTGCCAGCAGTTTAGTAGGGGTCGAGCAGTACTTC
CASSLVGVEQYF
>TRBV10-3|TRBD1|TRBJ1-1|many
TGTGCCACCTCGACAGGGAGCACTGAAGCTTTCTTT
CATSTGSTEAFF
>TRBV4-1|.|TRBJ1-2|few
TGCGCCAGCAGCCAAGAGTACGACGATGGCTACACCTTC
CASSQEYDDGYTF
>TRBV20-1|.|TRBJ1-4|many
TGCAGTGCAGGGAACAGGGTTCTCACTAATGAAAAACTGTTTTTT
CSAGNRVLTNEKLFF
>TRBV7-7|.|TRBJ2-2|.
TGTGCCAGCAGCGGAGGACAGGGCGGGAGGACCGGGGAGCTGTTTTTT
CASSGGQGGRTGELFF
>TRBV5-1|.|TRBJ2-1|many
TGCGCCAGCAGCTCCCCGCCAGGGTACAATGAGCAGTTCTTC
CASSSPPGYNEQFF
>TRBV10-3|.|TRBJ1-1|.
TGTGCCATCAGTGCTGGGTACGACATGAACACTGAAGCTTTCTTT
CAISAGYDMNTEAFF